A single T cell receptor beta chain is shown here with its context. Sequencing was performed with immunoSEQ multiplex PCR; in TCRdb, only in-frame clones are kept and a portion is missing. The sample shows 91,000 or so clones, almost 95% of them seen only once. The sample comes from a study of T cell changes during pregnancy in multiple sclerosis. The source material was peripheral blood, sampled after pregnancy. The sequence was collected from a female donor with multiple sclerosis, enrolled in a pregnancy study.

This chain's CDR3 is CASSLRNRANTEAFF. The CDR3 DNA sequence: TGCGCCAGCAGCTTGCGGAACAGGGCCAACACTGAAGCTTTCTTT. The genes are TRBV5-1 and TRBJ1-1; perhaps TRBD1 as D (6 bases). The V end was cut by 1 base, the J end by 2 bases, with 12 bases between. CDR1 SGHRS and CDR2 YFSETQ come from the germline V gene. The CDR3 spans 15 residues.